This TCR beta chain appears in the sequencing data of a study of early T cells in non-severe SARS-CoV-2 infection. The germline gives CDR1 DFQATT, CDR2 SNEGSKA (reference sequence). CDR3 length equals 14 residues. The ends lost 3 bases at V and 11 bases at J; junction bases unmatched: 15. TCRdb reanalysed the 5' RACE reads using MiXCR and keeps one entry per CDR3 protein. The sample holds tens of thousands of distinct CDR3 sequences, less than 15% seen once. V usage is TRBV20-1 and J usage is TRBJ1-1; TRBD1 agrees at 7 bases. Sequenced sample: whole blood. This TCR was recovered from an adult who was a healthcare worker with PCR-confirmed SARS-CoV-2 infection or an uninfected control (not recorded which). The CDR3: CSASSTGTVRAAFF. DNA for the CDR3: TGCAGTGCTAGCTCGACAGGGACTGTGAGGGCGGCTTTCTTT.